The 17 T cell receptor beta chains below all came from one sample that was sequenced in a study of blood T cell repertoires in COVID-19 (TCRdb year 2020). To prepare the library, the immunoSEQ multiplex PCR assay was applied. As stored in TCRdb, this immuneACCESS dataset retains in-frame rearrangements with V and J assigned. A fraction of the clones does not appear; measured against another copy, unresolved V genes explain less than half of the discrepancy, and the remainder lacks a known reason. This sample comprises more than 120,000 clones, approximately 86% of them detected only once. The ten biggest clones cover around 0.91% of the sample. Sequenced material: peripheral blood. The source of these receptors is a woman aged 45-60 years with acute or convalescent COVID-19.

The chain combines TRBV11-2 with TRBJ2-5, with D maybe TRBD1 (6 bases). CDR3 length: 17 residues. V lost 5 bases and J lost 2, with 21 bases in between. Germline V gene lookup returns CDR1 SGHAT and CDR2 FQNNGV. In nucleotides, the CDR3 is TGTGCCAGCAGCACACGACCCCGGGACATAAAACAAGAGACCCAGTACTTC. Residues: CASSTRPRDIKQETQYF.

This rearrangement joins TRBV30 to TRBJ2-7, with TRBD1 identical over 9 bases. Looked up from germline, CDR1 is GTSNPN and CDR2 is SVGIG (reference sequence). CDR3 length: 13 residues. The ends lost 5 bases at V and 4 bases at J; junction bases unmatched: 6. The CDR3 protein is CAWAGQGKYEQYF. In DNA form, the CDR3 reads TGTGCCTGGGCTGGACAGGGGAAGTACGAGCAGTACTTC.

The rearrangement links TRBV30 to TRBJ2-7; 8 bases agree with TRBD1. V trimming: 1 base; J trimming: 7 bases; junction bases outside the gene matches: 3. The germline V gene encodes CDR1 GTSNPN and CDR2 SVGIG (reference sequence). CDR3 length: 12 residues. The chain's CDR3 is CAWSGTGREQYF. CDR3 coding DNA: TGTGCCTGGAGTGGGACAGGGAGGGAGCAGTACTTC.

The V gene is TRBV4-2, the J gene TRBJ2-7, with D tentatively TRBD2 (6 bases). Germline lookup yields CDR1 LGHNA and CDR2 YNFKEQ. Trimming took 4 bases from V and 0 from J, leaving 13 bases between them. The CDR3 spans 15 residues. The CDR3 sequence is CASSRFGGGSYEQYF. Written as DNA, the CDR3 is TGTGCCAGCAGCCGATTCGGGGGAGGCTCCTACGAGCAGTACTTC.

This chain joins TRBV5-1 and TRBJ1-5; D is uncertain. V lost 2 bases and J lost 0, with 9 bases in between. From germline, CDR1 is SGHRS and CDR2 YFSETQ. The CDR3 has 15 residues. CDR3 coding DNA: TGCGCCAGCAGCTTTGGAGAAACTAGCAATCAGCCCCAGCATTTT. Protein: CASSFGETSNQPQHF.

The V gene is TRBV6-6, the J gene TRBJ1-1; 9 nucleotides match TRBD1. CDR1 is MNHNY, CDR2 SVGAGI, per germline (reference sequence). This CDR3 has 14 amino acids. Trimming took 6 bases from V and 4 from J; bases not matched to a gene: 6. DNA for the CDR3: TGTGCCAGCAGCCCCGGGACAGGGCGCACTGAAGCTTTCTTT. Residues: CASSPGTGRTEAFF.

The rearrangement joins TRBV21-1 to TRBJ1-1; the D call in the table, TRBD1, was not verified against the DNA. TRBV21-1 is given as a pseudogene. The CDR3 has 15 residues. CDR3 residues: CASSNPLRGNTEAFF. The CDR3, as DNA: TGTGCCAGCAGCAATCCTTTAAGGGGGAACACTGAAGCTTTCTTT.

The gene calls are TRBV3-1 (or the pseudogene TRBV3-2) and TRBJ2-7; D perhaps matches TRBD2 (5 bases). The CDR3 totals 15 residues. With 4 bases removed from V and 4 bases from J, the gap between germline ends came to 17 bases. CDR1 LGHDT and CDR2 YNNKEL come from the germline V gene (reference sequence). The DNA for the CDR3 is TGTGCCAGCAGCCCCTCTGAGCGGAGCTCATACGAGCAGTACTTC. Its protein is CASSPSERSSYEQYF.

The CDR3 region is CASSPLGQGGYEQYF. The CDR3 DNA reads as TGTGCCAGCAGCCCACTGGGACAGGGGGGTTACGAGCAGTACTTC. The chain combines TRBV7-6 with TRBJ2-7, with TRBD1 matching over 11 bases. Per the germline V gene, CDR1 is SGHVS and CDR2 is FNYEAQ. The CDR3 runs 15 residues. The V and J ends lost 5 bases and 4 bases, in that order; junction bases with no gene match: 7.

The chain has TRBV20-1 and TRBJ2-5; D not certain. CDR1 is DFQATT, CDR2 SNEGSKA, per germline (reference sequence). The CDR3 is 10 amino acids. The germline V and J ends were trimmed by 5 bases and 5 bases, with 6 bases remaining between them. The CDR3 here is CSALTETQYF. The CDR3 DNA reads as TGCAGTGCTCTTACTGAGACCCAGTACTTC.

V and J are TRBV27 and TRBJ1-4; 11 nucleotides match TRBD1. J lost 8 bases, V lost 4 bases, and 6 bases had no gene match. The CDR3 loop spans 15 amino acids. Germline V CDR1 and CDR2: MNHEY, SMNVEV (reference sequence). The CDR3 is CASSYRTGGREKLFF. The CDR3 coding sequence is TGTGCCAGCAGTTACCGGACAGGGGGCAGAGAAAAACTGTTTTTT.

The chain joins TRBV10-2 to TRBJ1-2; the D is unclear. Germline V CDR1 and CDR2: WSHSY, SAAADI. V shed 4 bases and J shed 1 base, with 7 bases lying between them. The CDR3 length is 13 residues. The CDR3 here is CASSGYGNYGYTF. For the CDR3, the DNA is TGCGCCAGCAGTGGGTACGGTAACTATGGCTACACCTTC.

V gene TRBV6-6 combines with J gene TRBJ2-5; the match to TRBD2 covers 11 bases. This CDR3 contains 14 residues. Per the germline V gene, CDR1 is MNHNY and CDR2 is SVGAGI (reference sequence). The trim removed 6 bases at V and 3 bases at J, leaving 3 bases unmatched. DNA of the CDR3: TGTGCCAGCAGGTCGGGACTAGCGGAAGAGACCCAGTACTTC. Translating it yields CASRSGLAEETQYF.

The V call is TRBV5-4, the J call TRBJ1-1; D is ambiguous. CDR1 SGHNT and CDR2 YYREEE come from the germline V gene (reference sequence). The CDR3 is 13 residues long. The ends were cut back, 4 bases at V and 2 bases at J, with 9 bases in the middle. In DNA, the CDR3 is TGTGCCAGCAGCCTCACAGCAAACACTGAAGCTTTCTTT. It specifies CASSLTANTEAFF.

The CDR3 DNA follows: TGTGCCAGTAAAGTGTTGGCGACTACCAATGAGCAGTTCTTC. It yields the protein CASKVLATTNEQFF. V gene TRBV19 combines with J gene TRBJ2-1, with TRBD2 as a possible D gene (5 bases). Trimming took off 7 bases at V and 6 bases at J, with 16 bases between the two ends. CDR1 and CDR2 (germline): LNHDA, SQIVND (reference sequence). This CDR3 is built from 14 residues.

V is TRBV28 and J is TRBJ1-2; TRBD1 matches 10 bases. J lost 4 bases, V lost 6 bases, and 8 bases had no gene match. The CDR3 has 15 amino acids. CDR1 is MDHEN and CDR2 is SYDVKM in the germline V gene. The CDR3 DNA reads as TGTGCCAGCAGCCAGCCCGGGACAGGGGCCTATGGCTACACCTTC. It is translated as CASSQPGTGAYGYTF.

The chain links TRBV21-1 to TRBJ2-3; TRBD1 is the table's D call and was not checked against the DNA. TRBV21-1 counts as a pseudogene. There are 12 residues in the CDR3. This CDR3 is CASSPDRDTQYF. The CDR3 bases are TGTGCCAGCAGCCCCGACAGGGATACGCAGTATTTT.